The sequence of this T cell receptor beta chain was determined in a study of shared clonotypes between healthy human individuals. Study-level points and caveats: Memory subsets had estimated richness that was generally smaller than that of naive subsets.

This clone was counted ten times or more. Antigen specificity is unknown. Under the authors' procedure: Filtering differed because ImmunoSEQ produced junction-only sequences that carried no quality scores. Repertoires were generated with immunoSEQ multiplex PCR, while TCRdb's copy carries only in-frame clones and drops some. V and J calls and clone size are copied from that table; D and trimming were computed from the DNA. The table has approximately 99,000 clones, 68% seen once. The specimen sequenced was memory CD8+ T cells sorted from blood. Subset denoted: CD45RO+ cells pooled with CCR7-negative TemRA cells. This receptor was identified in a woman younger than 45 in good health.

The CDR3 coding sequence is TGTGCCAGCAGTCCTTCGGCAGGGTCTAATGAAAAACTGTTTTTT. Its translation: CASSPSAGSNEKLFF. The genes are TRBV6-1 and TRBJ1-4; a possible D gene is TRBD1 (5 bases). The CDR3 runs 15 residues. V was cut by 5 bases and J by 3 bases, with 13 bases left in between. Germline values: CDR1 MNHNS, CDR2 SASEGT.